The 24 T cell receptor beta chains in this list originate from one sample, sequenced in a study of T cells in Graves' hyperthyroidism and ophthalmopathy. What was amplified from RNA transcripts were TCR beta CDR3 regions. First-round RT-PCR of the TCR CDR3 relied on the HTBI primer set. TCRdb called the multiplex PCR reads again in MiXCR, with one record for every CDR3 protein. Of 600,000 to 650,000 distinct CDR3 sequences in the sample, 20% were seen once. The specimen sequenced was blood. These receptors originate from a young man with Graves' ophthalmopathy.

This sequence joins TRBV27 and TRBJ2-1, with no clear D. The CDR3 length is 13 residues. V lost 0 bases to trimming and J lost 8 bases, with 8 bases between them. From germline, CDR1 is MNHEY and CDR2 SMNVEV (reference sequence). CDR3 region: CASSLSFGYEQFF. CDR3 bases: TGTGCCAGCAGTTTATCTTTTGGCTATGAGCAGTTCTTC.

This clonotype has ten or more counts. The rearrangement uses TRBV28 and TRBJ2-1; D is unresolved. From germline, CDR1 is MDHEN and CDR2 SYDVKM. The V gene lost 5 bases and the J gene lost 4 bases, with 12 bases spanning the gap. CDR3 length equals 14 residues. As DNA, the CDR3 is TGTGCCAGCAGTCGTGTTACAGAGTACAATGAGCAGTTCTTC. Translation: CASSRVTEYNEQFF.

For this clonotype: One end of the junction fails to match germline, which may point to a read error. The chain combines TRBV20-1 with TRBJ1-1; TRBD1 agrees at 7 bases. Germline CDR1 is DFQATT and CDR2 is SNEGSKA (reference sequence). The CDR3 covers 16 residues. For the CDR3, the DNA is TGCGGTGCTGGAGGGACAGACCAAGGAGGAAACACTGAAGCTTTCTTT. This encodes CGAGGTDQGGNTEAFF.

This clonotype was seen repeatedly, ten times or more. The chain employs TRBV9 and TRBJ2-1, with 9 bases fitting TRBD2. V lost 4 bases to trimming and J lost 2 bases; unmatched junction nucleotides: 7. The CDR3 is made up of 16 amino acids. Germline values: CDR1 SGDLS, CDR2 YYNGEE. The CDR3 sequence is CASSPRASGAYNEQFF. The CDR3 DNA follows: TGTGCCAGCAGCCCCCGGGCTAGCGGGGCCTACAATGAGCAGTTCTTC.

The table lists this clonotype with many counts. The gene calls are TRBV3-1 and TRBJ2-1, with D unclear. Trimming took 4 bases from V and 6 from J, leaving 13 bases between them. The CDR3 length is 14 residues. Germline-derived CDR1 and CDR2 are LGHDT and YNNKEL (reference sequence). CDR3 DNA sequence: TGTGCCAGCAGCCCCACGACCTGGGGCAATGAGCAGTTCTTC. This codes for CASSPTTWGNEQFF.

This clonotype appeared many times. This sequence joins TRBV28 and TRBJ2-7; 13 bases are a match to TRBD2. The V gene's germline CDR1 is MDHEN and CDR2 SYDVKM. This CDR3 comprises 16 residues. J lost 2 bases, V lost 5 bases, and 6 bases had no gene match. The CDR3 DNA follows: TGTGCCAGCAGTCGCCTGGGGACTAGCGGGGCCTACGAGCAGTACTTC. This sequence encodes CASSRLGTSGAYEQYF.

This clonotype was detected ten times or more. The J gene is TRBJ1-5, the V gene TRBV14; D is uncertain. V was clipped by 1 base and J by 6 bases, with 7 bases between them. The germline V gene encodes CDR1 SGHDN and CDR2 FVKESK. The CDR3 loop spans 13 amino acids. This CDR3 reads CASSQGGSQPQHF. In DNA, the CDR3 is TGTGCCAGCAGCCAAGGGGGAAGTCAGCCCCAGCATTTT.

This chain links TRBV5-1 with TRBJ2-3; 10 bases map to TRBD2. Trimming took 4 bases from V and 6 from J; bases not matched to a gene: 11. Germline V gene sequence: CDR1 SGHRS, CDR2 YFSETQ. CDR3 length: 16 residues. The CDR3 here is CASSPYTSGALDTQYF. CDR3 DNA sequence: TGCGCCAGCAGCCCCTATACTAGCGGGGCCCTGGATACGCAGTATTTT.

This clonotype was counted only a few times. The V call is TRBV9, the J call TRBJ2-1; 11 bases agree with TRBD1. CDR3 length: 15 amino acids. Germline V gene data show CDR1 as SGDLS and CDR2 as YYNGEE. The V gene end was trimmed by 6 bases and the J gene end by 7 bases; junction bases not matched to a gene: 9. CDR3 coding DNA: TGTGCCAGCAACCCCTCTGGGGACAGGGGGAATGAGCAGTTCTTC. Protein product: CASNPSGDRGNEQFF.

The rearrangement joins TRBV7-3 to TRBJ1-1; TRBD1 aligns across 7 bases. This CDR3 region has 14 residues. Trimming removed 5 bases from V and 3 bases from J; junction bases left unmatched: 6. Germline V gene lookup returns CDR1 SGHTA and CDR2 FQGTGA. CDR3 sequence (DNA): TGTGCCAGCAGCAAGACAGGGTCGGACACTGAAGCTTTCTTT. As protein: CASSKTGSDTEAFF.

This clonotype was picked up many times. The J gene is TRBJ2-1, the V gene TRBV20-1; 10 bases map to TRBD2. The CDR3 length is 16 residues. Per germline, CDR1 DFQATT and CDR2 SNEGSKA (reference sequence). V gave up 3 bases and J gave up 3 bases; unmatched junction bases: 8. The chain's CDR3 is CSASIITSGNYNEQFF. The DNA of the CDR3 is TGCAGTGCTAGTATAATAACTAGCGGGAACTACAATGAGCAGTTCTTC.

This clonotype has ten or more counts. The chain combines TRBV3-1 with TRBJ1-5, with D perhaps matching TRBD1 (5 bases). Germline loops: CDR1 LGHDT, CDR2 YNNKEL (reference sequence). This CDR3 is built from 15 residues. Trimming took 0 bases from V and 4 from J, leaving 10 bases between them. The CDR3: CASSQEGASNQPQHF. Here the CDR3 DNA reads TGTGCCAGCAGCCAAGAAGGGGCGAGTAATCAGCCCCAGCATTTT.

The V and J genes are TRBV28 and TRBJ2-5, with D perhaps matching TRBD2 (6 bases). This CDR3 is built from 14 residues. Trimming stripped 5 bases from V and 4 bases from J, with 14 bases between. Germline lookup yields CDR1 MDHEN and CDR2 SYDVKM. The CDR3 protein is CASSPAGRGETQYF. The CDR3 bases are TGTGCCAGCAGTCCCGCCGGGCGGGGAGAGACCCAGTACTTC.

The gene calls are TRBV10-3 and TRBJ2-1, with TRBD2 matching over 7 bases. V shed 4 bases, J shed 5 bases, and the junction held 8 bases outside the gene matches. CDR1 ENHRY and CDR2 SYGVKD come from the germline V gene. The CDR3 length is 15 residues. The CDR3 sequence: CAISVGGRGNNEQFF. The CDR3 DNA reads TGTGCCATCAGTGTAGGAGGGAGGGGAAACAATGAGCAGTTCTTC.

There are many counts of this clonotype. The chain couples TRBV12-3 or TRBV12-4 to TRBJ1-2; D is perhaps TRBD1 (6 bases). V dropped 5 bases and J dropped 8 bases, with 15 bases sitting between them. The CDR3 spans 13 residues. The CDR3 bases are TGTGCCAGCAGTAACAACAGGGTCGGGGGCTACACCTTC. As protein: CASSNNRVGGYTF.

Only a few counts were recorded for this clonotype. The chain uses TRBV10-3 and TRBJ2-1, with 8 bases fitting TRBD2. This CDR3 comprises 14 residues. Per the germline V gene, CDR1 is ENHRY and CDR2 is SYGVKD. V lost 5 bases and J lost 5; bases outside the gene matches: 5. The chain's CDR3 is CAISPGGSHNEQFF. The CDR3 bases are TGTGCCATCAGTCCGGGAGGGTCCCACAATGAGCAGTTCTTC.

The genes are TRBV5-8 and TRBJ2-7; perhaps D is TRBD1 or TRBD2 (5 bases each). The CDR3 length is 15 residues. Germline V lookup: CDR1 SGHTS, CDR2 YDEGEE. Trimming shortened V by 4 bases and J by 0 bases, and 14 bases separated the two germline ends. The CDR3 spells CASSLRDAPSYEQYF. CDR3 DNA: TGTGCCAGCAGCCTCCGGGACGCGCCCTCCTACGAGCAGTACTTC.

This chain connects TRBV27 to TRBJ2-2; 15 nucleotides agree with TRBD2. The germline V gene encodes CDR1 MNHEY and CDR2 SMNVEV (reference sequence). V gave up 6 bases and J gave up 7 bases; unmatched junction bases: 18. The CDR3 is 20 residues long. CDR3 residues: CASSPGAPGTSGRLVGELFF. In nucleotides, the CDR3 is TGTGCCAGCAGCCCTGGAGCTCCCGGGACTAGCGGGAGGCTAGTCGGGGAGCTGTTTTTT.

Of note for this clonotype: The DNA is left out, because the CDR3 cannot be placed on it with certainty; the CDR3 is given as TCRdb lists it. The chain carries TRBV4-2 and TRBJ2-4; the tabulated D call, TRBD1, remains unverified against the DNA. From germline, CDR1 is LGHNA and CDR2 YNFKEQ. The CDR3 numbers 18 amino acids, ends counted. Here the CDR3 reads CASSQGEAFGSGENIQYF.

This clonotype appeared many times. The chain has TRBV28 and TRBJ1-3, with 10 nucleotides matching TRBD1. This CDR3 region has 17 residues. The trim removed 4 bases at V and 3 bases at J, leaving 9 bases unmatched. Germline CDR1 and CDR2: MDHEN and SYDVKM. The CDR3 nucleotides read TGTGCCAGCAGTTCCCCGGGACAGGGGTTTGGTGGAAACACCATATATTTT. Amino acids: CASSSPGQGFGGNTIYF.

The CDR3, as DNA: TGCGCCAGCAGCCAAGATCCCAGGGCAGGGAGCACAGATACGCAGTATTTT. Translated: CASSQDPRAGSTDTQYF. The chain is built from TRBV4-1 and TRBJ2-3; maybe TRBD1 (5 bases). V lost 0 bases to trimming and J lost 0 bases, with 13 bases between them. This CDR3 has 17 amino acids. Germline values: CDR1 MGHRA, CDR2 YSYEKL.

There are many counts of this clonotype. This rearrangement joins TRBV20-1 to TRBJ2-5; 7 nucleotides match TRBD2. V shed 1 base and J 7 bases; nucleotides not matched to a gene: 15. There are 16 residues in the CDR3. Germline V lookup: CDR1 DFQATT, CDR2 SNEGSKA (reference sequence). The DNA for the CDR3 is TGCAGTGCTAGAGGTGCAGGCGGGGGTTCTGCGGGGACCCAGTACTTC. Protein product: CSARGAGGGSAGTQYF.

Only a few counts were recorded for this clonotype. The chain uses TRBV28 and TRBJ2-2, with D perhaps matching TRBD1 or TRBD2 (6 bases each). The germline V and J ends were trimmed by 2 bases and 3 bases, with 16 bases remaining between them. This CDR3 is built from 17 residues. Germline assignment: CDR1 MDHEN and CDR2 SYDVKM. CDR3: CASSLVGGHRDTGELFF. The CDR3 bases are TGTGCCAGCAGTTTAGTAGGGGGGCATCGTGACACCGGGGAGCTGTTTTTT.

The CDR3, as DNA: TGTGCCAGCAGCTGGGGGGGTGGGACTCGCCAATACGAGCAGTACTTC. This sequence encodes CASSWGGGTRQYEQYF. The gene calls are TRBV11-2 and TRBJ2-7, with TRBD2 identical over 7 bases. Losses at the gene ends were 4 bases for V and 4 bases for J; bases not matched to a gene: 13. CDR3 length: 16 amino acids. Germline CDR1 and CDR2: SGHAT and FQNNGV.